This T cell receptor beta chain was retrieved from a study of blood T cell repertoires in COVID-19. Clones were sequenced by immunoSEQ multiplex PCR, and TCRdb holds only the in-frame ones, with some missing. Of 200,000 to 300,000 clones in the sample, 86% were seen once. Germline V gene lookup returns CDR1 MNHEY and CDR2 SMNVEV (reference sequence). Trimming stripped 6 bases from V and 5 bases from J, with 13 bases between. CDR3 length: 13 amino acids. The gene calls are TRBV27 and TRBJ2-5; D perhaps matches TRBD2 (6 bases). The sequence derives from a young man with active or convalescent COVID-19. Sequenced material: peripheral blood. The CDR3 reads CASSHGGGETQYF. For the CDR3, the DNA is TGTGCCAGCAGCCACGGGGGAGGTGAGACCCAGTACTTC.